This T cell receptor beta chain was observed in a study of Ad26.COV2.S vaccination and SARS-CoV-2 variants. General observations from the study: There was a possibility that the TCR breadth and depth analyses underestimated total T cell responses. The authors reported substantial breadth in spike-specific CD8+ and CD4+ T cell responses after vaccination.

Sequenced by immunoSEQ multiplex PCR; TCRdb stores in-frame clones only, minus some. The data contain 380,000 or so clones, about 87% of them singletons. Treatment indicated: roughly 20 received Ad26.COV2.S at low or high dose, single or two shots; a few received placebo; per-sample allocation not given. Day 63 after the first injection of vaccine or placebo was the sampling time. SARS-CoV-2 spike from the Wuhan strain was encoded by the vaccine, an Ad26 vector. For this clone: Its antigen is not known.

With 1 base removed from V and 3 bases from J, the gap between germline ends came to 10 bases. The CDR3 loop spans 14 amino acids. Germline V CDR1 and CDR2: MGHRA, YSYEKL. The V gene is TRBV4-1, the J gene TRBJ2-7; possibly TRBD2 for D (6 bases). This clonotype was obtained from a person aged 18 to 59 who received the Ad26.COV2.S COVID-19 vaccine or a placebo. The sequenced sample was peripheral blood, obtained in a trial of Ad26.COV2.S vaccine versus placebo. CDR3 sequence (DNA): TGCGCCAGCAGCCAAGGGACGCGGGGCTACGAGCAGTACTTC. It codes for CASSQGTRGYEQYF.